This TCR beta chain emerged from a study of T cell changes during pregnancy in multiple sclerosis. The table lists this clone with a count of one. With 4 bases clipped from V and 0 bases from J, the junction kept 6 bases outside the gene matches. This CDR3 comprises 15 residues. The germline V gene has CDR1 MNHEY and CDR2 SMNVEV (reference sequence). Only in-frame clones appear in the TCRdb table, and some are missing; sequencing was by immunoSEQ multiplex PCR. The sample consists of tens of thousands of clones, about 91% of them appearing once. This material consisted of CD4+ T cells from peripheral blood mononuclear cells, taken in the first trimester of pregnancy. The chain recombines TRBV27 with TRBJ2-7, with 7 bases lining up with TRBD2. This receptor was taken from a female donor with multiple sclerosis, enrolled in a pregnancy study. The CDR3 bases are TGTGCCAGCAGTTCCCCTAGCGGAAGCTCCTACGAGCAGTACTTC. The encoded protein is CASSSPSGSSYEQYF.